This entry describes one TCR beta chain. Its antigen remains unknown. In building TCR beta libraries, iRepertoire HTBI primers were used together with Arm-PCR of CDR3 regions. TCRdb processed the multiplex PCR reads anew with MiXCR; each CDR3 protein has one entry. The sample lists around 250,000 distinct CDR3 sequences, about 17% occurring once. The data originate from a study of regulatory T cells in long-lasting Graves disease. Whole-study findings and limits: The analysis examined peripheral blood only and excluded thyroid tissue.

Noted time point: newly diagnosed GD, antithyroid drugs for less than 3 months. Extracted PBMC RNA gave rise to the TCR library. Germline CDR1 and CDR2: DFQATT and SNEGSKA (reference sequence). V lost 1 base, J lost 0 bases, and 8 bases lay in between. This CDR3 region has 14 residues. This sample also belongs to another study, concerning T cells in Graves' hyperthyroidism and ophthalmopathy. As that study records: Hyperthyroidism, newly diagnosed and lasting under 2 months, affected patients aged 18 to 65. Patients were excluded for uncontrolled infection, other autoimmune disease, pregnancy or lactation. Using 13 V-J features, a model discriminated ophthalmopathy from stable hyperthyroidism.

The TCR sequence derives from a woman aged 25-40 years with Graves disease. The sequencing used peripheral blood mononuclear cells (PBMCs), collected at new diagnosis, from a patient treated with antithyroid drugs. This sequence joins TRBV20-1 and TRBJ2-3; perhaps TRBD2 as D (5 bases). CDR3: CSARAGESTDTQYF. CDR3 bases: TGCAGTGCTAGAGCCGGGGAGAGCACAGATACGCAGTATTTT.